This TCR beta chain was captured in a study of T-cell reconstitution after alpha-beta-depleted transplantation in children. The authors prepared the TCRbeta library with unique molecular identifiers. Via MiXCR, TCRdb re-called the PCR reads, giving one row per CDR3 protein. The repertoire holds roughly 590,000 distinct CDR3 sequences, with approximately 15% as singletons. Germline V gene lookup returns CDR1 GTSNPN and CDR2 SVGIG (reference sequence). The CDR3 covers 14 residues. Trimming shortened V by 6 bases and J by 0 bases, and 12 bases separated the two germline ends. J is TRBJ2-1 and V is TRBV30; TRBD2 is a possible D gene (6 bases). The sequence derives from a human donor who donated a stem cell graft to a child with acute myeloid leukemia. The sample was PBMCs from the stem cell graft donor, taken from the stem cell graft. The CDR3 loop reads CACPDGSSYNEQFF. CDR3 coding DNA: TGTGCCTGTCCGGACGGGAGCTCCTACAATGAGCAGTTCTTC.